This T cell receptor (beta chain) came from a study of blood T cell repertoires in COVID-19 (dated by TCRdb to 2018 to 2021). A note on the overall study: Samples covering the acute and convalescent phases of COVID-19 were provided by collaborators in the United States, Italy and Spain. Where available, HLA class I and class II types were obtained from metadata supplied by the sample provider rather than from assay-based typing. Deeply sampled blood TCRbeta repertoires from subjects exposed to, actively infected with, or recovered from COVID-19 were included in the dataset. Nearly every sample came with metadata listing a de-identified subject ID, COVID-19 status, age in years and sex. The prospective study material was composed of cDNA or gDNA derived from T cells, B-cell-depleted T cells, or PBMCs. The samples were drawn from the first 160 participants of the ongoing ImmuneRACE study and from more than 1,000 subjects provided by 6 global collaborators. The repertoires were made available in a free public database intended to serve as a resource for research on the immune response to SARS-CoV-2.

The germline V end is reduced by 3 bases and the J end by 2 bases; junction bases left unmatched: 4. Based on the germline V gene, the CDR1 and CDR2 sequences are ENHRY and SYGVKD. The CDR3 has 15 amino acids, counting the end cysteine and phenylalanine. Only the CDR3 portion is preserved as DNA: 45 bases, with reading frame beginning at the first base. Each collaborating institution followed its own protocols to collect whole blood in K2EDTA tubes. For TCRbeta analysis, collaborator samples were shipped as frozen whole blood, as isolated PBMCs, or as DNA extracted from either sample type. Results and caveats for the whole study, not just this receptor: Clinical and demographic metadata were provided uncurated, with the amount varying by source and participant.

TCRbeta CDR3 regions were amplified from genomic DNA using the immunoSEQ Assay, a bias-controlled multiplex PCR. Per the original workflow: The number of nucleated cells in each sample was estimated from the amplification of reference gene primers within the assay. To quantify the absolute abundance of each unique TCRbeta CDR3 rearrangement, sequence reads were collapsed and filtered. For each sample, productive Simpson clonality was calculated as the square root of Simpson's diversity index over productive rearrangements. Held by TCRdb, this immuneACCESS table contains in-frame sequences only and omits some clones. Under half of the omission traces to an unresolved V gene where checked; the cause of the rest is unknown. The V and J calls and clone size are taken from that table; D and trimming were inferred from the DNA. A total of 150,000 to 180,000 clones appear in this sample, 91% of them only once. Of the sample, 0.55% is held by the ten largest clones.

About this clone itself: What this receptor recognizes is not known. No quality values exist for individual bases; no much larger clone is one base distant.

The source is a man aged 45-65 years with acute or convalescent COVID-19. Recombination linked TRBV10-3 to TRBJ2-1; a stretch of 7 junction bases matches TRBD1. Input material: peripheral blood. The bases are TGTGCCATCAGTGACCGGGACAGACCCTACAATGAGCAGTTCTTC. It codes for CAISDRDRPYNEQFF.